What follows are 19 T cell receptor beta chains derived from one specimen sequenced in a study of brain T cells in children with intractable seizures. As for time point: blood from clinic visit 5 months post-surgery; TSC patient then seizure free. Profiling relied on immunoSEQ multiplex PCR, and the TCRdb table lists in-frame clones only, not all of them. The sample comprises 340,000 or so clones, over 90% of which are singletons, and around 6% rests with the top ten. Sequencing used peripheral blood, obtained approximately 5 months after surgery. Every receptor here comes from a boy in the first two years of life with tuberous sclerosis and intractable seizures.

The chain is built from TRBV3-1 (or the pseudogene TRBV3-2) and TRBJ1-5, with D unclear. The CDR3 covers 15 residues. V shed 0 bases and J shed 4 bases, with 10 bases lying between them. Germline loops: CDR1 LGHDT, CDR2 YNNKEL (reference sequence). This CDR3 is CASSQDPRVNQPQHF. DNA of the CDR3: TGTGCCAGCAGCCAAGATCCCCGGGTAAATCAGCCCCAGCATTTT.

In DNA form, the CDR3 reads TGTGCCAGCAGCTTAGACCCCACCGGGACTAGCGGGAGGAACGAGCAGTACTTC. Its translation: CASSLDPTGTSGRNEQYF. The J gene is TRBJ2-7, the V gene TRBV11-3, with TRBD2 matching 15 bases. V dropped 0 bases and J dropped 5; count of bases not matched to a gene: 8. The CDR3 is made up of 18 amino acids. The germline V gene has CDR1 SGHNT and CDR2 YENEEA.

This clone showed up just a few times. The chain carries TRBV30 and TRBJ1-5; unclear D gene. CDR1 is GTSNPN and CDR2 is SVGIG in the germline V gene (reference sequence). The CDR3 totals 14 residues. V lost 0 bases, J lost 4 bases, and 10 bases lay in between. CDR3 amino acids: CAWSVRLTNQPQHF. The CDR3 DNA is TGTGCCTGGAGTGTGCGACTGACTAATCAGCCCCAGCATTTT.

The rearrangement uses TRBV24-1 and TRBJ2-4; no clear D. Per germline, CDR1 KGHDR and CDR2 SFDVKD. The V end was cut by 4 bases, the J end by 0 bases, with 9 bases between. CDR3 length: 15 amino acids. The CDR3 sequence is CATSDSGLAKNIQYF. CDR3 DNA: TGTGCCACCAGTGACTCGGGTCTAGCCAAAAACATTCAGTACTTC.

The J gene is TRBJ1-6, the V gene TRBV4-2; no firm D call. Germline CDR1 reads LGHNA; CDR2 reads YNFKEQ. V lost 1 base and J 7 bases, leaving 11 bases between the germline ends. CDR3 size: 15 residues. The CDR3 spells CASSQGQRRNSPLHF. CDR3 in DNA: TGTGCCAGCAGCCAAGGCCAGCGTCGGAATTCACCCCTCCACTTT.

The chain is built from TRBV19 and TRBJ1-2; a possible D gene is TRBD1 (6 bases). V lost 3 bases, J lost 3 bases, and 11 bases lay in between. The CDR3 is 14 amino acids. Germline CDR1 is LNHDA and CDR2 is SQIVND (reference sequence). CDR3 nucleotide sequence: TGTGCCAGTAGTATTGATAGGACAGACTATGGCTACACCTTC. This encodes CASSIDRTDYGYTF.

CDR3 sequence reads: CASSIKPSAGNEQYF. The CDR3 DNA sequence: TGTGCCAGTAGCATCAAACCCTCGGCAGGGAACGAGCAGTACTTC. The V and J genes are TRBV19 and TRBJ2-7; D may be TRBD1 (5 bases). Germline-derived CDR1 and CDR2 are LNHDA and SQIVND (reference sequence). The CDR3 is 15 amino acids. V shed 6 bases and J shed 5 bases, with 20 bases lying between them.

The V and J genes are TRBV27 and TRBJ2-7, with D unclear. The germline V gene has CDR1 MNHEY and CDR2 SMNVEV (reference sequence). The CDR3 runs to 14 residues. Between the trimmed V and J ends, which lost 5 bases and 1 base, there was a span of 12 bases. Here the CDR3 reads CASSLYSRSYEQYF. The CDR3 nucleotides are TGTGCCAGCAGTCTCTATTCCAGGTCCTACGAGCAGTACTTC.

The chain uses TRBV28 and TRBJ2-4; the D call may be TRBD1 or TRBD2 (5 bases each). The V end lost 4 bases, the J end lost 0 bases, and 19 bases lay between the germline ends. Germline V gene sequence: CDR1 MDHEN, CDR2 SYDVKM. The CDR3 has 18 amino acids. The CDR3 DNA sequence: TGTGCCAGCAGTTATTTTAAGGGGACCACCTTAGCCAAAAACATTCAGTACTTC. Protein product: CASSYFKGTTLAKNIQYF.

This sequence joins TRBV9 and TRBJ2-3; TRBD2 aligns across 14 bases. The trim removed 0 bases at V and 0 bases at J, leaving 6 bases unmatched. Looked up from germline, CDR1 is SGDLS and CDR2 is YYNGEE. The CDR3 covers 19 residues. The DNA of the CDR3 is TGTGCCAGCAGCGTAGGGGAGGGGACTAGCGGGGGCAGCACAGATACGCAGTATTTT. Translating it yields CASSVGEGTSGGSTDTQYF.

The V call is TRBV30, the J call TRBJ1-2; a weak D match, TRBD1 (5 bases). CDR3 length: 15 amino acids. Per germline, CDR1 GTSNPN and CDR2 SVGIG (reference sequence). The V and J ends lost 2 bases and 4 bases respectively, with 17 bases between them. The CDR3 region is CAWSYSTYGGYGYTF. The CDR3 nucleotides are TGTGCCTGGAGTTACTCGACATACGGGGGCTATGGCTACACCTTC.

This clone is a singleton in its sample. The chain is built from TRBV13 and TRBJ2-7; the D gene could be TRBD1 or TRBD2 (6 bases each). Germline V gene sequence: CDR1 PRHDT, CDR2 FYEKMQ (reference sequence). There are 15 residues in the CDR3. Trimming shortened V by 5 bases and J by 3 bases, and 17 bases separated the two germline ends. CDR3 sequence reads: CASSRGSGAHYEQYF. For the CDR3, the DNA is TGTGCCAGCAGCCGAGGGTCGGGGGCCCACTACGAGCAGTACTTC.

This chain connects TRBV19 to TRBJ1-2, with TRBD1 as a possible D gene (5 bases). This CDR3 comprises 14 residues. Deletions cut 6 bases from V and 2 bases from J, with 13 bases between. CDR1 is LNHDA and CDR2 is SQIVND in the germline V gene (reference sequence). The CDR3 spells CASSSAGSNYGYTF. As DNA, the CDR3 is TGTGCCAGTAGCTCAGCAGGGTCGAACTATGGCTACACCTTC.

The chain links TRBV5-1 to TRBJ1-1; D gene unclear. The V and J ends lost 1 base and 1 base respectively, with 5 bases between them. Germline V gene sequence: CDR1 SGHRS, CDR2 YFSETQ. The CDR3 spans 13 residues. The CDR3, as DNA: TGCGCCAGCAGCTTGCGGCAGAACACTGAAGCTTTCTTT. It yields the protein CASSLRQNTEAFF. The full variable domain, rest sourced from reference TRBV5-1 and TRBJ1-1, is KAGVTQTPRYLIKTRGQQVTLSCSPISGHRSVSWYQQTPGQGLQFLFEYFSETQRNKGNFPGRFSGRQFSNSRSEMNVSTLELGDSALYLCASSLRQNTEAFFGQGTRLTVV.

This rearrangement joins TRBV7-2 to TRBJ1-1, with no clear D. The CDR3 covers 14 residues. Trimming left V 3 bases short and J 1 base short, with 9 bases between. Looked up from germline, CDR1 is SGHTA and CDR2 is FQGNSA. This CDR3 reads CASSFLTPNTEAFF. The DNA of the CDR3 is TGTGCCAGCAGCTTCTTAACACCGAACACTGAAGCTTTCTTT.

The rearrangement links TRBV30 to TRBJ2-7, with a possible D match to TRBD2 (7 bases). Trimming took off 3 bases at V and 2 bases at J, with 14 bases between the two ends. The CDR3 extends over 14 amino acids. CDR1 and CDR2 from the germline V gene are GTSNPN and SVGIG (reference sequence). The CDR3 spells CAWSLGGGPYEQYF. DNA for the CDR3: TGTGCCTGGAGCCTGGGCGGGGGCCCCTACGAGCAGTACTTC. The full variable domain, rest sourced from reference TRBV30 and TRBJ2-7, is SQTIHQWPATLVQPVGSPLSLECTVEGTSNPNLYWYRQAAGRGLQLLFYSVGIGQISSEVPQNLSASRPQDRQFILSSKKLLLSDSGFYLCAWSLGGGPYEQYFGPGTRLTVT.

The J gene is TRBJ1-3, the V gene TRBV30; D unresolved. V dropped 2 bases and J dropped 0 bases, with 14 bases sitting between them. Germline V gene data show CDR1 as GTSNPN and CDR2 as SVGIG (reference sequence). This CDR3 region has 16 residues. The CDR3 loop is CAWSISRDHSGNTIYF. The CDR3 DNA reads as TGTGCCTGGAGTATTAGTAGGGATCACTCTGGAAACACCATATATTTT.

The chain couples TRBV7-9 to TRBJ2-1; 8 nucleotides line up with TRBD2. Germline V lookup: CDR1 SEHNR, CDR2 FQNEAQ (reference sequence). The V segment lost 4 bases and the J segment 5 bases; nucleotides outside the gene matches: 10. The CDR3 is 16 amino acids. CDR3 DNA: TGTGCCAGCAGCTCCTTCTGGGCGGGGGGTGACAATGAGCAGTTCTTC. It encodes CASSSFWAGGDNEQFF.

This clone turned up a few times. This chain connects TRBV7-9 to TRBJ2-2, with D possibly being TRBD1 or TRBD2 (5 bases each). Germline V CDR1 and CDR2: SEHNR, FQNEAQ (reference sequence). CDR3 length equals 15 residues. Trimming took 1 base from V and 4 from J, leaving 10 bases between them. CDR3 sequence reads: CASSLVRDGTGELFF. The CDR3 nucleotides are TGTGCCAGCAGCTTAGTACGGGACGGCACCGGGGAGCTGTTTTTT. The whole variable domain, remainder taken from reference TRBV7-9 and TRBJ2-2, is DTGVSQNPRHKITKRGQNVTFRCDPISEHNRLYWYRQTLGQGPEFLTYFQNEAQLEKSRLLSDRFSAERPKGSFSTLEIQRTEQGDSAMYLCASSLVRDGTGELFFGEGSRLTVL.